The 12 T cell receptor beta chains reported below all come from one sample, sequenced in a study of T cell responses to AZD1222 COVID-19 vaccine. Measured with immunoSEQ multiplex PCR; TCRdb has only the in-frame clones, and not every one. The repertoire consists of 120,000 or so clones, with roughly 89% occurring once and the leading ten covering 6% to 8%. The sample here was peripheral blood, taken 28 days after the second AZD1222 dose. The receptors originated from an adult who received the AZD1222 COVID-19 vaccine.

The rearrangement uses TRBV2 and TRBJ2-3; 9 positions agree with TRBD2. J was trimmed by 3 bases and V by 9 bases; bases with no gene match: 13. Germline assignment: CDR1 SNHLY and CDR2 FYNNEI. The CDR3 has 16 residues. The CDR3 sequence: CARVKLSGSITDTQYF. The CDR3, as DNA: TGTGCCAGAGTTAAACTTAGCGGGAGTATAACAGATACGCAGTATTTT.

This chain joins TRBV11-3 and TRBJ2-3; D unclear. V shed 5 bases and J shed 7 bases, with 7 bases lying between them. Germline V CDR1 and CDR2: SGHNT, YENEEA. This CDR3 spans 11 amino acids. CDR3 DNA: TGTGCCAGCAGCGCGTTAAATACGCAGTATTTT. Translation: CASSALNTQYF. The variable domain in full, completed from reference TRBV11-3 and TRBJ2-3, reads EAGVVQSPRYKIIEKKQPVAFWCNPISGHNTLYWYLQNLGQGPELLIRYENEEAVDDSQLPKDRFSAERLKGVDSTLKIQPAELGDSAVYLCASSALNTQYFGPGTRLTVL.

The chain has TRBV6-5 and TRBJ2-2; D perhaps matches TRBD2 (7 bases). V was shortened by 6 bases and J by 7 bases, with 15 bases between the two germline ends. Germline CDR1 MNHEY, CDR2 SVGAGI. The CDR3 loop spans 14 amino acids. In DNA, the CDR3 is TGTGCCAGCAGCTATTCAGGGGAGGGCGGGGAGCTGTTTTTT. It yields the protein CASSYSGEGGELFF.

This clone has a single count. V is TRBV28 and J is TRBJ1-2; TRBD1 aligns across 7 bases. Unmatched junction bases numbered 9, after V lost 3 bases and J lost 8 bases. Germline-derived CDR1 and CDR2 are MDHEN and SYDVKM. The CDR3 is made up of 14 amino acids. CDR3 in amino acids: CASSLGMTGHGYTF. The CDR3 nucleotides are TGTGCCAGCAGTTTGGGAATGACAGGGCACGGCTACACCTTC.

J is TRBJ1-2 and V is TRBV7-8, with TRBD1 matching 12 bases. This CDR3 has 17 amino acids. The trim removed 4 bases at V and 8 bases at J, leaving 14 bases unmatched. Germline CDR1 and CDR2: SGHVS and FQNEAQ. The CDR3 sequence: CASSSLQPGQGAGGYTF. The CDR3 region has the DNA TGTGCCAGCAGCTCCCTCCAGCCGGGACAGGGGGCTGGAGGCTACACCTTC.

The CDR3 bases are TGTGCCAGCAGCAAGAGCGGGTGGTTGGGATACGAGCAGTACTTC. It is translated as CASSKSGWLGYEQYF. V is TRBV7-9 and J is TRBJ2-7, with D tentatively TRBD2 (6 bases). CDR3 length equals 15 residues. Germline-derived CDR1 and CDR2 are SEHNR and FQNEAQ (reference sequence). Trimming removed 5 bases at V and 4 bases at J, with 18 bases between.

The rearrangement links TRBV9 to TRBJ2-3; possible D gene TRBD2, 5 bases. This CDR3 is 16 amino acids long. CDR1 and CDR2 from the germline V gene are SGDLS and YYNGEE. The ends were cut back, 0 bases at V and 1 base at J, with 12 bases in the middle. CDR3 sequence reads: CASSVAPSGGTDTQYF. The DNA of the CDR3 is TGTGCCAGCAGCGTAGCCCCATCCGGGGGCACAGATACGCAGTATTTT.

V and J are TRBV7-3 and TRBJ2-2, with D maybe TRBD2 (6 bases). The CDR3 length is 14 residues. Trimming took 5 bases from V and 4 from J, leaving 11 bases between them. CDR1 SGHTA and CDR2 FQGTGA come from the germline V gene. CDR3 sequence (DNA): TGTGCCAGCAGCCCGGGACTCGCCACCGGGGAGCTGTTTTTT. This sequence encodes CASSPGLATGELFF. Complete variable domain (other parts from reference TRBV7-3 and TRBJ2-2): GAGVSQTPSNKVTEKGKYVELRCDPISGHTALYWYRQSLGQGPEFLIYFQGTGAADDSGLPNDRFFAVRPEGSVSTLKIQRTERGDSAVYLCASSPGLATGELFFGEGSRLTVL.

Concerning this clone itself: Germline and junction disagree at one end, which may indicate a read error. The chain carries TRBV12-3 or TRBV12-4 and TRBJ2-5; 9 nucleotides match TRBD2. This CDR3 region has 13 residues. CDR3 sequence (DNA): TGTGCCAGCAGTTTAGACCTAGCGGGGTTAAAAGACTTC. Protein sequence: CASSLDLAGLKDF.

This chain links TRBV27 with TRBJ1-3, with 8 bases fitting TRBD1. The germline gives CDR1 MNHEY, CDR2 SMNVEV (reference sequence). With V trimmed by 5 bases and J by 0 bases, 3 bases remained unmatched. The CDR3 contains 15 residues. The chain's CDR3 is CASSIDRGSGNTIYF. The CDR3 DNA sequence: TGTGCCAGCAGTATCGACAGGGGCTCTGGAAACACCATATATTTT.

The V and J genes are TRBV5-8 and TRBJ2-1, with a tentative D call TRBD1 (6 bases). The CDR3 contains 16 residues. The V end was cut by 1 base, the J end by 1 base, with 12 bases between. The germline CDR1 and CDR2 sequences are SGHTS and YDEGEE. CDR3: CASSLPRGWSYNEQFF. As DNA, the CDR3 is TGTGCCAGCAGCTTGCCCAGGGGTTGGTCCTACAATGAGCAGTTCTTC. Variable domain in full (rest from reference TRBV5-8 and TRBJ2-1): EAGVTQSPTHLIKTRGQQATLRCSPISGHTSVYWYQQALGLGLQFLLWYDEGEERNRGNFPPRFSGRQFPNYSSELNVNALELEDSALYLCASSLPRGWSYNEQFFGPGTRLTVL.

The V gene is TRBV5-6, the J gene TRBJ2-7; D is undetermined. This CDR3 contains 14 residues. V gave up 3 bases and J gave up 5 bases, with 15 bases separating them. From germline, CDR1 is SGHDT and CDR2 YYEEEE. In nucleotides, the CDR3 is TGTGCCAGCAGCTACCTAATGTACTATAACGAGCAGTACTTC. Translating it yields CASSYLMYYNEQYF.